A selection of T cell receptor beta chains follows, all from one sample in a study of Ad26.COV2.S vaccination and SARS-CoV-2 variants. Sequencing was performed with immunoSEQ multiplex PCR; in TCRdb, only in-frame clones are kept and a portion is missing. This table has hundreds of thousands of clones, about four fifths appearing once. Sequenced material: peripheral blood, taken in a trial of Ad26.COV2.S vaccine versus placebo. The receptors originated from a person between 18 and 59 years old who received the Ad26.COV2.S COVID-19 vaccine or a placebo. The CDR3 runs from the conserved cysteine through the conserved F or W. D genes are given only for firm matches. Clone size appears in some rows only: once, few, many, or a class for an expanded clone.

-,-,TRBV7-2,TRBJ2-5,TGTGCCAGCAGCTTATCCTACCGGGAGACCCAGTACTTC,CASSLSYRETQYF
-,-,TRBV5-1,TRBJ2-7,TGCGCCAGCAGCTTGGAAGTTGATGAGCAGTACTTC,CASSLEVDEQYF
-,-,TRBV12-3/TRBV12-4,TRBJ1-1,TGTGCCAGCAGTTCCTTAGACCGTGCCGAAGCTTTCTTT,CASSSLDRAEAFF
-,-,TRBV27,TRBJ2-7,TGTGCCAGCAGTTTTAAGGCAGCCCTCTCCTACGAGCAGTACTTC,CASSFKAALSYEQYF
-,-,TRBV7-9,TRBJ1-1,TGTGCCAGCAGCTTGGACCTCAACACTGAAGCTTTCTTT,CASSLDLNTEAFF
-,TRBD2,TRBV5-1,TRBJ2-3,TGCGCCAGCAGCATGGGACTAGCGGGGGGCACAGATACGCAGTATTTT,CASSMGLAGGTDTQYF
-,-,TRBV9,TRBJ1-4,TGTGCCAGCAGCGCGACCGGGACGGTGAATGAAAAACTGTTTTTT,CASSATGTVNEKLFF
-,TRBD1,TRBV27,TRBJ2-1,TGTGCCAGCAGTCCCGGGACAGAGTACAATGAGCAGTTCTTC,CASSPGTEYNEQFF
-,-,TRBV5-6,TRBJ1-2,TGTGCCAGCAGTCCAGCTAACTATGGCTACACCTTC,CASSPANYGYTF
-,-,TRBV11-2,TRBJ2-3,TGTGCCAGCAGCTTACTCAGAGATACGCAGTATTTT,CASSLLRDTQYF
-,-,TRBV12-5,TRBJ1-2,TGTGCTAGTGGTTTGGTAAACAGGATTAACTATGGCTACACCTTC,CASGLVNRINYGYTF
-,-,TRBV4-1,TRBJ1-3,TGCGCCAGCAGCCCAGGGGTCAGGACAGTCTCTGGAAACACCATATATTTT,CASSPGVRTVSGNTIYF
-,-,TRBV13,TRBJ2-3,TGTGCCAGCAGGGGTGACAGCGATACGCAGTATTTT,CASRGDSDTQYF
once,-,TRBV5-6,TRBJ2-5,TGTGCCAGCAGCTCGGGCGGAAGGGGGACGCTGTCCCTGCTGAAGACCCAGTACTTC,CASSSGGRGTLSLLKTQYF